These 6 T cell receptor beta chains were all obtained from the same sample, sequenced in a study of blood T cell repertoires in COVID-19 (dated by TCRdb to 2020 to 2022). Library prep was done by the immunoSEQ multiplex PCR assay. This is the immuneACCESS table as TCRdb keeps it, with only in-frame sequences that have V and J called. A part of the clones is gone; compared with another copy, unresolved V genes explain less than half, and the rest is unexplained. Present in this sample are roughly 190,000 clones, roughly 85% of which were seen just once. About 22% of the sample comes from the top ten. Material for sequencing was peripheral blood. The receptors were sampled from a man aged 60 to 69 with active or convalescent COVID-19.

The V call is TRBV2, the J call TRBJ1-2; D gene uncertain. V was clipped by 2 bases and J by 7 bases, with 8 bases between them. The CDR3 has 12 amino acids. CDR1 SNHLY and CDR2 FYNNEI come from the germline V gene. As DNA, the CDR3 is TGTGCCAGCAGTGAAATGTGGGCTGGCTACACCTTC. Residues: CASSEMWAGYTF. Complete variable domain (other parts from reference TRBV2 and TRBJ1-2): EPEVTQTPSHQVTQMGQEVILRCVPISNHLYFYWYRQILGQKVEFLVSFYNNEISEKSEIFDDQFSVERPDGSNFTLKIRSTKLEDSAMYFCASSEMWAGYTFGSGTRLTVV.

This chain joins TRBV6-5 and TRBJ1-2; D remains ambiguous. V was cut by 2 bases and J by 6 bases, with 13 bases left in between. Germline V gene data show CDR1 as MNHEY and CDR2 as SVGAGI. The CDR3 consists of 14 residues. CDR3 amino acids: CASSYGGSEDGYTF. CDR3 coding DNA: TGTGCCAGCAGTTACGGCGGGTCCGAGGATGGCTACACCTTC.

The J gene is TRBJ2-7, the V gene TRBV30, with unresolved D. CDR3 length equals 12 residues. V was pared by 0 bases and J by 3 bases, with 6 bases between. CDR1 GTSNPN and CDR2 SVGIG come from the germline V gene (reference sequence). CDR3 coding DNA: TGTGCCTGGAGTGTATACAGCTACGAGCAGTACTTC. Translated, it gives CAWSVYSYEQYF.

The J gene is TRBJ2-7, the V gene TRBV9; 11 nucleotides line up with TRBD2. The CDR3 is 18 residues long. V trimming: 0 bases; J trimming: 2 bases; junction bases outside the gene matches: 10. Germline V CDR1 and CDR2: SGDLS, YYNGEE. The CDR3 DNA follows: TGTGCCAGCAGCGTAGGGCTAGCGGGGGGCCATACTCCCTACGAGCAGTACTTC. It specifies CASSVGLAGGHTPYEQYF.

V gene TRBV10-3 combines with J gene TRBJ2-6, with TRBD2 matching 10 bases. The germline gives CDR1 ENHRY, CDR2 SYGVKD. With 3 bases clipped from V and 0 bases from J, the junction kept 2 bases outside the gene matches. The CDR3 is made up of 17 amino acids. The CDR3 sequence: CAISELAGFSGANVLTF. The CDR3 nucleotides are TGTGCCATCAGTGAACTAGCGGGGTTCTCTGGGGCCAACGTCCTGACTTTC.

The chain is built from TRBV30 and TRBJ1-5; unclear D gene. The germline V gene encodes CDR1 GTSNPN and CDR2 SVGIG (reference sequence). Trimming took off 3 bases at V and 0 bases at J, with 3 bases between the two ends. This CDR3 is 12 amino acids long. The CDR3 protein is CAWSYSNQPQHF. In DNA, the CDR3 is TGTGCCTGGAGCTATAGCAATCAGCCCCAGCATTTT. Complete variable domain (other parts from reference TRBV30 and TRBJ1-5): SQTIHQWPATLVQPVGSPLSLECTVEGTSNPNLYWYRQAAGRGLQLLFYSVGIGQISSEVPQNLSASRPQDRQFILSSKKLLLSDSGFYLCAWSYSNQPQHFGDGTRLSIL.